This entry lists 7 T cell receptor beta chains sequenced from one sample in a study of OX40 agonist ivuxolimab in advanced cancers. Libraries came from the immunoSEQ multiplex PCR assay. TCRdb's version of the immuneACCESS table is confined to in-frame rearrangements and falls short of the full clone set. An unresolved V gene accounts for under half of the shortfall where checked; the remainder is of unknown origin. This sample holds about 73,000 clones; around 90% were observed only once. Of the sample, about 0.53% is held by the ten largest clones. The sample here was CD4+ or CD8+ T cells sorted from blood, taken in a trial of the OX40 agonist ivuxolimab. These receptors all come from an adult with an advanced solid tumor such as melanoma, head and neck, liver or kidney cancer.

This clone was counted only a few times. The chain uses TRBV9 and TRBJ2-1; TRBD1 might be the D (6 bases). Trimming removed 0 bases at V and 9 bases at J, with 13 bases between. Germline V gives CDR1 SGDLS, CDR2 YYNGEE. This CDR3 is 14 amino acids long. Here the CDR3 reads CASSVATGRSEQFF. The CDR3 bases are TGTGCCAGCAGCGTAGCTACAGGGAGAAGTGAGCAGTTCTTC.

The V gene is TRBV10-1, the J gene TRBJ2-7; no clear D. CDR1 and CDR2 from the germline V gene are WNHNN and SYGVQD (reference sequence). Trimming left V 4 bases short and J 4 bases short, with 11 bases between. The CDR3 sequence is 13 residues long. CDR3 in DNA: TGCGCCAGCAGTGCAGGTCAAGGATACGAGCAGTACTTC. This gives the protein CASSAGQGYEQYF.

This chain connects TRBV2 to TRBJ2-1, with TRBD2 as a possible D gene (5 bases). From germline, CDR1 is SNHLY and CDR2 FYNNEI. Trimming stripped 2 bases from V and 10 bases from J, with 15 bases between. The CDR3 contains 14 residues. Written as DNA, the CDR3 is TGTGCCAGCAGTGAAACGGGTTTTTGGGAGGAGCAGTTCTTC. This gives the protein CASSETGFWEEQFF. Full variable domain (outside the CDR3, taken from reference TRBV2 and TRBJ2-1): EPEVTQTPSHQVTQMGQEVILRCVPISNHLYFYWYRQILGQKVEFLVSFYNNEISEKSEIFDDQFSVERPDGSNFTLKIRSTKLEDSAMYFCASSETGFWEEQFFGPGTRLTVL.

The rearrangement uses TRBV28 and TRBJ2-7; TRBD1 matches at 8 bases. The CDR3 has 14 residues. Looked up from germline, CDR1 is MDHEN and CDR2 is SYDVKM. The V and J ends lost 6 bases and 3 bases, in that order; junction bases with no gene match: 7. The CDR3 reads CASREQGVGYEQYF. The CDR3 DNA reads TGTGCCAGCAGAGAACAGGGGGTAGGCTACGAGCAGTACTTC.

J is TRBJ2-2 and V is TRBV18, with 14 bases lining up with TRBD2. With 4 bases clipped from V and 11 bases from J, the junction kept 6 bases outside the gene matches. The germline V gene encodes CDR1 KGHSH and CDR2 LQKENI. The CDR3 loop spans 15 amino acids. This chain's CDR3 is CASSRGTSGRAELFF. The CDR3 DNA reads TGTGCCAGCTCACGTGGGACTAGCGGGAGAGCAGAGCTGTTTTTT.

The V gene is TRBV19, the J gene TRBJ2-1; 8 bases map to TRBD1. The CDR3 runs to 14 residues. V lost 4 bases to trimming and J lost 6 bases; unmatched junction nucleotides: 5. Germline CDR1 is LNHDA and CDR2 is SQIVND (reference sequence). CDR3 bases: TGTGCCAGTAGTACGGGACAGGTCGGCAATGAGCAGTTCTTC. Translation gives CASSTGQVGNEQFF.

This chain joins TRBV7-9 and TRBJ2-2; D is unresolved. This CDR3 has 12 amino acids. V dropped 8 bases and J dropped 4 bases, with 8 bases sitting between them. In germline, CDR1 is SEHNR, CDR2 FQNEAQ (reference sequence). CDR3 in DNA: TGTGCCAGCCAGTTGGCCACCGGGGAGCTGTTTTTT. Translated: CASQLATGELFF. The complete variable domain, with remaining parts taken from reference TRBV7-9 and TRBJ2-2, reads DTGVSQNPRHKITKRGQNVTFRCDPISEHNRLYWYRQTLGQGPEFLTYFQNEAQLEKSRLLSDRFSAERPKGSFSTLEIQRTEQGDSAMYLCASQLATGELFFGEGSRLTVL.